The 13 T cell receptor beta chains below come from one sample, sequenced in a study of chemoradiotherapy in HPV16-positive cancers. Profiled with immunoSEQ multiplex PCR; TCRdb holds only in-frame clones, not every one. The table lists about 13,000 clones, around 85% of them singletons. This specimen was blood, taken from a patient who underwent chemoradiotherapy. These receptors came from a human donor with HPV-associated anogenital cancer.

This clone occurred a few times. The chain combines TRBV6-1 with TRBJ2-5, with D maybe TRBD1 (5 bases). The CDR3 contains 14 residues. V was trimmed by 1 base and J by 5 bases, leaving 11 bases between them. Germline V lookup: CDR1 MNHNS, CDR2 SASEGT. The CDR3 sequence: CASSEEQGRETQYF. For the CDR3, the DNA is TGTGCCAGCAGTGAAGAGCAGGGTCGGGAGACCCAGTACTTC.

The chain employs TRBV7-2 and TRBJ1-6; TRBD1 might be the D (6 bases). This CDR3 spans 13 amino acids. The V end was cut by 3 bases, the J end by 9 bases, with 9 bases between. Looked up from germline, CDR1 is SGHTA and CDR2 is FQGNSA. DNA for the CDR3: TGTGCCAGCAGCTTCGGAGGGGGTTCACCCCTCCACTTT. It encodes CASSFGGGSPLHF.

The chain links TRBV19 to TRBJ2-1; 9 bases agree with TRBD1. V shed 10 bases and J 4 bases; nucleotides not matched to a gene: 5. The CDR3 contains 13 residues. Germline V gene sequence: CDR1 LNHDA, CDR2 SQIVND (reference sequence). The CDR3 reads CATHGTGYNEQFF. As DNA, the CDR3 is TGTGCCACCCATGGGACAGGGTACAATGAGCAGTTCTTC.

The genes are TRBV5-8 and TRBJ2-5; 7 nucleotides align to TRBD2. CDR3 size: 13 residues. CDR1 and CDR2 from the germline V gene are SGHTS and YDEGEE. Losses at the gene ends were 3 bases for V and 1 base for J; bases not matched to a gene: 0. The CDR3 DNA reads TGTGCCAGCAGCTGGGGGGGCCAAGAGACCCAGTACTTC. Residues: CASSWGGQETQYF.

CDR3 nucleotides: TGTGCCAGCAGTGCTTTAAATGAGCAGTTCTTC. As protein: CASSALNEQFF. The V and J genes are TRBV25-1 and TRBJ2-1, with no clear D. Trimming stripped 4 bases from V and 7 bases from J, with 5 bases between. There are 11 residues in the CDR3. Per germline, CDR1 MGHDK and CDR2 SYGVNS.

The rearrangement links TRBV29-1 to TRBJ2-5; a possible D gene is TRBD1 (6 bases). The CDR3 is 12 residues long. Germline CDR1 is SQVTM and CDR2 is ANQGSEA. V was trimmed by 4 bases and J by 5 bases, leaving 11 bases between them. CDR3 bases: TGCAGCGTTGTTGAGGGGGTCGAGACCCAGTACTTC. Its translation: CSVVEGVETQYF.

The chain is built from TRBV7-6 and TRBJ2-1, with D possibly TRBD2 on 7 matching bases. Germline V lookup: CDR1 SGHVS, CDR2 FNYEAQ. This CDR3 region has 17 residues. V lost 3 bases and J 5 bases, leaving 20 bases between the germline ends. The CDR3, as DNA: TGTGCCAGCAGCTTTCCGGGGGGCCTACTATCACACAATGAGCAGTTCTTC. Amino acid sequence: CASSFPGGLLSHNEQFF.

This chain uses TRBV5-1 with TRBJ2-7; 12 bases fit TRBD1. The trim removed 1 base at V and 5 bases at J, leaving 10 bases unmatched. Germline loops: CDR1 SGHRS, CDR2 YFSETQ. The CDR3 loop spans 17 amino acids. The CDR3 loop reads CASSLSITGTGGDEQYF. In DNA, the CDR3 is TGCGCCAGCAGCTTGAGCATAACCGGGACAGGGGGCGACGAGCAGTACTTC.

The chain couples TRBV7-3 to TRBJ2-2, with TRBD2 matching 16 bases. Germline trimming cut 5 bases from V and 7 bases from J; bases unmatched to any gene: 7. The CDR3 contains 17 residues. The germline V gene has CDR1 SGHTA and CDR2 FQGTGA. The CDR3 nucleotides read TGTGCCAGCAGCCCCCCGGGACTAGCGGGGGGGGTCGGGGAGCTGTTTTTT. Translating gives CASSPPGLAGGVGELFF.

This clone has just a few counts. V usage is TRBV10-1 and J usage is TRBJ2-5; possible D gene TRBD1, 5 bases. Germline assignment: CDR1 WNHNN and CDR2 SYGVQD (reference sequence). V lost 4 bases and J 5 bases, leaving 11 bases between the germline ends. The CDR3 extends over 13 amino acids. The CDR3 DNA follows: TGCGCCAGCAGTGTTGGGGCAATGGAGACCCAGTACTTC. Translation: CASSVGAMETQYF.

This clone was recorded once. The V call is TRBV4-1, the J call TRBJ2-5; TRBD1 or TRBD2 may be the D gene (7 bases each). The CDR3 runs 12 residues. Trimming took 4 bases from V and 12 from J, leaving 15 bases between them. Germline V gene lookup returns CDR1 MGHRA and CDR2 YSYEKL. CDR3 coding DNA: TGCGCCAGCAGCCTCGAGACAGGGACTAAGTACTTC. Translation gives CASSLETGTKYF.

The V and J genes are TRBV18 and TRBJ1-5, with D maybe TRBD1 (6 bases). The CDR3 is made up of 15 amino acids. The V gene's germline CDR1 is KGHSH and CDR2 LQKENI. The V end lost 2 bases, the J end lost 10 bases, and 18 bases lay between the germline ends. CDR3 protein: CASSPRGTWDGPQHF. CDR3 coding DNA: TGTGCCAGCTCACCAAGGGGGACTTGGGATGGCCCCCAGCATTTT.

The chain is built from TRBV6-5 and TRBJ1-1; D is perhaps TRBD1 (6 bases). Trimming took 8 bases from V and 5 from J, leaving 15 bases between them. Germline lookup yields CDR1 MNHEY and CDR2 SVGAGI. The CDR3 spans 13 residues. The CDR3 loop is CASGPITGTEAFF. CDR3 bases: TGTGCCAGCGGCCCAATTACAGGGACTGAAGCTTTCTTT.